The 12 T cell receptor beta chains below come from one sample, sequenced in a study of early T cells in non-severe SARS-CoV-2 infection. TCRdb reprocessed the 5' RACE reads with MiXCR, giving one entry per CDR3 protein. Here the sample spans 25,000 to 30,000 distinct CDR3 sequences, 5% to 6.5% being singletons. The starting material was whole blood, obtained at baseline. The receptors were sampled from an adult who was a healthcare worker with PCR-confirmed SARS-CoV-2 infection or an uninfected control (not recorded which).

In this sample, this clonotype turned up a few times. The genes are TRBV7-2 and TRBJ2-5; 10 nucleotides line up with TRBD1. Germline CDR1 is SGHTA and CDR2 is FQGNSA. J gave up 6 bases and V 3 bases, and 4 bases lay outside the gene matches. The CDR3 runs to 14 residues. CDR3 DNA: TGTGCCAGCAGCTTGGACAGGGGGAGGCAGACCCAGTACTTC. Amino acids: CASSLDRGRQTQYF.

This clonotype appeared many times. V usage is TRBV6-2 or TRBV6-3 and J usage is TRBJ1-5; 8 nucleotides align to TRBD1. The ends lost 0 bases at V and 6 bases at J; junction bases unmatched: 4. In germline, CDR1 is MNHEY, CDR2 SVGEGT. The CDR3 runs 15 residues. The CDR3 coding sequence is TGTGCCAGCAGTTACTCGATGGACAGGGCTCAGCCCCAGCATTTT. Translating it yields CASSYSMDRAQPQHF.

This clonotype was detected a few times. The chain carries TRBV12-3 or TRBV12-4 and TRBJ2-2; the D is unclear. V dropped 6 bases and J dropped 7 bases, with 12 bases sitting between them. The CDR3 runs 13 residues. Here the CDR3 reads CASRNPNRGELFF. The CDR3 nucleotides are TGTGCCAGCAGGAATCCTAATCGCGGGGAGCTGTTTTTT.

By frequency in the sample, this clonotype is medium-sized. The V call is TRBV20-1, the J call TRBJ2-7; tentatively, D is TRBD1 (5 bases). V lost 7 bases, J lost 5 bases, and 12 bases lay in between. The CDR3 runs 11 residues. CDR1 DFQATT and CDR2 SNEGSKA come from the germline V gene (reference sequence). The CDR3 nucleotides read TGCAGTGTTCCAGGGAACCACGAGCAGTACTTC. Its protein is CSVPGNHEQYF.

The V gene is TRBV12-3 or TRBV12-4, the J gene TRBJ2-5, with TRBD2 identical over 7 bases. This CDR3 has 15 residues. V trimming: 3 bases; J trimming: 0 bases; junction bases outside the gene matches: 4. In nucleotides, the CDR3 is TGTGCCAGCAGTTTCGGCGGGAGAAACCAAGAGACCCAGTACTTC. As protein: CASSFGGRNQETQYF.

This clonotype has a count of ten or more. V is TRBV10-3 and J is TRBJ2-7, with D perhaps matching TRBD1 (6 bases). The CDR3 contains 13 residues. CDR1 and CDR2 from the germline V gene are ENHRY and SYGVKD. Trimming removed 6 bases from V and 2 bases from J, with 11 bases in between. Here the CDR3 reads CAIRHRDAYEQYF. In nucleotides, the CDR3 is TGTGCCATCAGACACAGGGACGCCTACGAGCAGTACTTC.

The chain couples TRBV6-6 to TRBJ2-5; the D gene is possibly TRBD1 (5 bases). CDR1 and CDR2 from the germline V gene are MNHNY and SVGAGI (reference sequence). The length of the CDR3 is 17 residues. Trimming left V 1 base short and J 0 bases short, with 15 bases between. DNA for the CDR3: TGTGCCAGCAGTTACTGGGTATCCCGACAGAACCAAGAGACCCAGTACTTC. It encodes CASSYWVSRQNQETQYF.

In its sample, this clonotype was seen many times. Here the CDR3 reads CASSQGRGQPQHF. The CDR3 coding sequence is TGTGCCAGCAGCCAAGGGCGAGGCCAGCCCCAGCATTTT. The rearrangement links TRBV7-9 to TRBJ1-5; no clear D. This CDR3 comprises 13 residues. The V gene lost 5 bases and the J gene lost 7 bases, with 12 bases spanning the gap. The germline CDR1 and CDR2 sequences are SEHNR and FQNEAQ (reference sequence).

CDR3 region: CSAREVAGFSKNIQYF. In nucleotides, the CDR3 is TGCAGTGCTAGAGAGGTAGCGGGATTTTCCAAAAACATTCAGTACTTC. The chain is built from TRBV20-1 and TRBJ2-4, with TRBD2 identical over 8 bases. This CDR3 comprises 16 residues. Germline values: CDR1 DFQATT, CDR2 SNEGSKA (reference sequence). V gave up 0 bases and J gave up 2 bases; unmatched junction bases: 6.

This clonotype has ten or more counts. V gene TRBV7-6 combines with J gene TRBJ2-3, with 10 bases lining up with TRBD1. There are 14 residues in the CDR3. The V gene's germline CDR1 is SGHVS and CDR2 FNYEAQ. The J segment lost 3 bases and the V segment lost 5 bases, leaving 2 bases of the junction unmatched. This chain's CDR3 is CASSGDRGTDTQYF. CDR3 nucleotide sequence: TGTGCCAGCAGCGGGGACAGGGGAACAGATACGCAGTATTTT.

Ten or more counts support this clonotype. V is TRBV6-1 and J is TRBJ1-2; D is unresolved. The germline V gene has CDR1 MNHNS and CDR2 SASEGT. V shed 1 base and J shed 0 bases, with 6 bases lying between them. The CDR3 is made up of 14 amino acids. The CDR3 coding sequence is TGTGCCAGCAGTGAAGGCACTTCTAACTATGGCTACACCTTC. Amino acids: CASSEGTSNYGYTF.

This clonotype showed up many times. The rearrangement uses TRBV24-1 and TRBJ2-3, with D maybe TRBD1 (5 bases). This CDR3 has 14 residues. Germline V gives CDR1 KGHDR, CDR2 SFDVKD. The V gene lost 0 bases and the J gene lost 5 bases, with 8 bases spanning the gap. The CDR3 is CATSDLLGEDTQYF. CDR3 nucleotide sequence: TGTGCCACCAGTGATTTGCTAGGGGAAGATACGCAGTATTTT.